These 2 T cell receptor beta chains share one sample of origin, sequenced in a study of blood T cell repertoires in COVID-19 (TCRdb year 2020). The protocol used for the library was the immunoSEQ multiplex PCR assay. Drawn from immuneACCESS, this table holds only the in-frame rearrangements with V and J called that TCRdb kept. Clones are partly lost; checked studies trace under half to an unresolved V gene and leave the rest unexplained. The table for this sample lists more than 100,000 clones; 90% of them were counted only once. The ten largest clones add up to more than 3% of the sample. Sequencing used peripheral blood. The receptors originated from a woman in her fifties or sixties with COVID-19, enrolled during active disease.

The chain recombines TRBV11-2 with TRBJ2-1, with 12 bases lining up with TRBD2. The CDR3 sequence is 14 residues long. In germline, CDR1 is SGHAT, CDR2 FQNNGV. Losses at the gene ends were 8 bases for V and 8 bases for J; bases not matched to a gene: 7. The CDR3 DNA reads as TGTGCCAGCGGGGTGGGACTAGCGGGTTATGAGCAGTTCTTC. Translated, it gives CASGVGLAGYEQFF.

The gene calls are TRBV7-2 and TRBJ1-4; D is unresolved. This CDR3 region has 12 residues. The germline gives CDR1 SGHTA, CDR2 FQGNSA. The V end was cut by 1 base, the J end by 13 bases, with 10 bases between. CDR3 residues: CASSLGRSGLFF. DNA for the CDR3: TGTGCCAGCAGCTTAGGCCGGTCAGGACTGTTTTTT.